This TCR beta chain stems from a study of T cells in Graves' hyperthyroidism and ophthalmopathy. The source material, RNA transcripts, was used to amplify TCR beta CDR3 regions. During a first-round RT-PCR of the TCR CDR3, the HTBI primer set was used. TCRdb processed the multiplex PCR reads anew with MiXCR; each CDR3 protein has one entry. Of about 560,000 distinct CDR3 sequences detected, about a sixth appear once; the ten largest clones hold 15% to 20%. Specimen: blood. This sequence originates from a woman between 18 and 30 years old with Graves' hyperthyroidism.

The CDR3 DNA follows: TGTGCCAGCAGTTACTCGCTAGCGGGGACAGATACGCAGTATTTT. Translation: CASSYSLAGTDTQYF. The rearrangement uses TRBV6-5 and TRBJ2-3; 9 bases map to TRBD2. V gave up 0 bases and J gave up 3 bases; unmatched junction bases: 1. The CDR3 contains 15 residues. Germline CDR1 is MNHEY and CDR2 is SVGAGI.